This T cell receptor beta chain was sequenced for a study of CD8 T cells in Susac syndrome. V lost 3 bases, J lost 1 base, and 18 bases lay in between. This CDR3 comprises 17 residues. Germline V gene lookup returns CDR1 KGHSH and CDR2 LQKENI. Random-hexamer reverse transcription was applied to roughly 0.45 to 1 ug RNA. The authors amplified TCR beta CDR3 across 54 Vbeta and 13 Jbeta using immunoSEQ multiplex PCR. TCRdb redid the calling of the immunoSEQ multiplex PCR reads with MiXCR, one entry per CDR3 protein. Among a few hundred thousand distinct CDR3 sequences, more than 80% were seen once, and the ten largest hold under 0.15%. CD8+ and CD4+ T cells taken from blood had their TCR beta sequenced.

The chain carries TRBV18 and TRBJ1-1; maybe TRBD1 (5 bases). The sample taken for sequencing was CD8+ T cells from PBMCs. The TCR was taken from a human donor with multiple sclerosis. The CDR3 region has the DNA TGTGCCAGCTCACCTATGGCGCCGGACACGCGGAACACTGAAGCTTTCTTT. Translating gives CASSPMAPDTRNTEAFF.